This TCR beta chain is from a study of shared T cell receptors in the human thymus. The V gene's germline CDR1 is GTSNPN and CDR2 SVGIG (reference sequence). The junction had 4 bases not matched to a gene; V was cut back by 3 bases and J by 5 bases. This CDR3 comprises 13 residues. This table comes from immunoSEQ multiplex PCR, and its TCRdb copy is limited to in-frame clones, with some not included. The data show 500,000 to 850,000 clones, around 87% seen once. These records were also assigned to another study, of human thymus T cells. That publication notes: Healthy Finnish infants having corrective surgery for congenital heart defects served as donors. It looked as if thymic and blood repertoires used V and J genes in a biased way. Related research found strongly overlapping thymic repertoires in unrelated individuals.

Sequences were obtained from thymocytes. The clonotype was recovered from a boy under three years old with a congenital heart defect. The gene calls are TRBV30 and TRBJ1-1; 9 bases agree with TRBD1. CDR3 region: CAWRRQGGTEAFF. The CDR3 DNA sequence: TGTGCCTGGAGGAGACAGGGGGGAACTGAAGCTTTCTTT.